Included here is one T cell receptor (beta chain) sequence, with context. Its antigen is not yet known. Base qualities were left out, and no much larger clone turns up one base away. This entry is derived from a study of CD8 T cells in Susac syndrome (dated 2019 in TCRdb). In terms of the full investigation: Whether CD8+ T cell activation and differentiation in Susac syndrome was antigen driven was tested using repertoire sequencing. Summary of the overall study and its limitations: The study acknowledged that relatively few individuals were included in the TCR sequencing and HLA analysis.

Peripheral blood CD8+ and CD4+ T cells from healthy donors, Susac syndrome patients and multiple sclerosis patients were profiled by high-throughput TCR beta sequencing. The multiple sclerosis controls were treatment-naive patients who had stable or active relapsing-remitting disease and met the revised McDonald criteria. Bulk CD8+ and CD4+ T cells were purified magnetically by negative isolation, whereas CD8+ TEMRA cells were enriched by FACS. Blood was drawn into EDTA tubes, processed within 24 hours, and PBMCs were isolated by density gradient centrifugation. PBMCs intended for TCR sequencing were cryopreserved in liquid nitrogen and thawed later in a water bath at 37 degrees C. Purity of sorted or isolated CD4+, CD8+ and CD8+ TEMRA cells was at least 90%. RNA was extracted using the RNeasy kit, and about 0.5 to 1 microgram was reverse transcribed with random hexamers. The immunoSEQ multiplex PCR assay, covering 54 Vbeta and 13 Jbeta segments, was used to amplify TCR beta CDR3 regions. PCR amplification bias was corrected by using a synthetic template baseline for primer optimization and computational correction. The authors' pipeline ran thus. Reads were annotated to V, D and J genes per IMGT and analyzed with immunoSEQ Analyzer, keeping only productive sequences. Clonality was calculated as one minus the Shannon entropy normalized by log2 of the number of productive unique sequences. For each patient and control, public and private clones were evaluated within the 100 most prevalent clones. Clones were defined as Susac-specific if absent from the healthy and MS cohorts, from 900 to 1,300 published viral clones and from other ImmuneACCESS disease sequences. TCRdb reanalyzed the raw reads on its own, using fastp at Q25 for trimming and MiXCR for clone calling, and kept in-frame beta chains. All rows with the same CDR3 protein become a single entry with the most common DNA and genes. TCRdb's processing, not the authors' own work, is the source of the V and J calls. This sample gives roughly 150,000 distinct CDR3 sequences in total; approximately 95% of them show up just once. Of the sample, 0.08% to 0.095% is held by the ten largest clones.

V ends up 6 bases short and J 2 bases short, with an unmatched junction base count of 9. Reading the germline V gene (reference sequence) gives CDR1 LNHDA and CDR2 SQIVND. The CDR3 has 15 amino acids, counting the end cysteine and phenylalanine. Only the CDR3 part of the read is kept: 45 bases, read in frame from the first base. Sequenced sample: CD4+ T cells from PBMCs. The chain couples TRBV19 to TRBJ1-2, and TRBD1 aligns with 7 junction nucleotides. The clonotype originates from a human donor with multiple sclerosis. CDR3 protein: CASSLLQGTNYGYTF. The nucleotide sequence reads TGTGCCAGTAGCCTATTACAGGGGACCAACTATGGCTACACCTTC.